The following is a TCR beta chain sequence with its context. This sample is part of a study of blood T cell repertoires in COVID-19. For the study at large: The United States, Italy and Spain supplied acute and convalescent COVID-19 samples.

This CDR3 is built from 16 residues. After removal of 0 bases from V and 3 bases from J, the junction contained 5 bases not matched to a gene. Per the germline V gene, CDR1 is SGDLS and CDR2 is YYNGEE. Participant-reported clinical history was the basis for cohort assignment. Exposed study participants had met a COVID-19 case within 2 weeks before entry. Methods used by the authors: Reference gene primer amplification gave nucleated cell count estimates. Only in-frame clones appear in the TCRdb table, and some are missing; sequencing was by immunoSEQ multiplex PCR. The V and J calls and the clone size are those of that table, but D and trimming were determined from the DNA. This table holds a few hundred thousand clones, around 84% found once.

The chain uses TRBV9 and TRBJ2-7; TRBD2 matches at 11 bases. Sequencing input: PBMCs or T cells enriched from blood (not recorded which). The sequence derives from a man between 40 and 49 years old who had been exposed to COVID-19. The CDR3 loop reads CASSVGKGTSGYEQYF. CDR3 coding DNA: TGTGCCAGCAGCGTAGGGAAGGGGACTAGCGGCTACGAGCAGTACTTC.